This TCR beta chain comes out of a study of blood T cell repertoires in COVID-19. For the study at large: COVID-19 samples, acute and convalescent, were from the United States, Italy and Spain. PBMCs, B-cell-depleted T cells, or T cells provided the cDNA or gDNA that made up the material.

The data were produced by immunoSEQ multiplex PCR, yet TCRdb's version contains in-frame clones alone and is incomplete. Of about 240,000 clones in the sample, around four fifths were seen once. This CDR3 spans 12 amino acids. Trimming pared 2 bases from V and 5 bases from J, leaving 6 bases between. This TCR was recovered from a woman aged 55-70 years with active or convalescent COVID-19. Specimen: peripheral blood. V gene TRBV12-3 or TRBV12-4 combines with J gene TRBJ1-1; no firm D call. DNA for the CDR3: TGTGCCAGCAGTTTACGGGGAACTGAAGCTTTCTTT. This gives the protein CASSLRGTEAFF.